The following is a T cell receptor beta chain sequence with its context. This entry comes from a study of blood T cell repertoires in COVID-19. About the research overall: COVID-19 samples, acute and convalescent, were from the United States, Italy and Spain. Sample material is recorded as cDNA or gDNA derived from T cells, B-cell-depleted T cells, or PBMCs.

The age range of participants was about 18 to 90 years, with residence in more than 20 US areas. Cohorts were determined from participant-reported clinical history. TCRdb keeps only in-frame clones here, not all; method: immunoSEQ multiplex PCR. The data hold approximately 390,000 clones, with about 83% observed a single time. Trimming removed 6 bases at V and 4 bases at J, with 15 bases between. CDR3 length equals 14 residues. CDR1 and CDR2 from the germline V gene are LNHDA and SQIVND (reference sequence). The source is a woman in her 50s who had recovered from COVID-19. V is TRBV19 and J is TRBJ1-2; tentative D call: TRBD1 (6 bases). The sample consisted of PBMCs or T cells enriched from blood (not recorded which). The CDR3 spells CASRTAQGSYGYTF. CDR3 nucleotides: TGTGCCAGTAGGACAGCCCAGGGGAGCTATGGCTACACCTTC.